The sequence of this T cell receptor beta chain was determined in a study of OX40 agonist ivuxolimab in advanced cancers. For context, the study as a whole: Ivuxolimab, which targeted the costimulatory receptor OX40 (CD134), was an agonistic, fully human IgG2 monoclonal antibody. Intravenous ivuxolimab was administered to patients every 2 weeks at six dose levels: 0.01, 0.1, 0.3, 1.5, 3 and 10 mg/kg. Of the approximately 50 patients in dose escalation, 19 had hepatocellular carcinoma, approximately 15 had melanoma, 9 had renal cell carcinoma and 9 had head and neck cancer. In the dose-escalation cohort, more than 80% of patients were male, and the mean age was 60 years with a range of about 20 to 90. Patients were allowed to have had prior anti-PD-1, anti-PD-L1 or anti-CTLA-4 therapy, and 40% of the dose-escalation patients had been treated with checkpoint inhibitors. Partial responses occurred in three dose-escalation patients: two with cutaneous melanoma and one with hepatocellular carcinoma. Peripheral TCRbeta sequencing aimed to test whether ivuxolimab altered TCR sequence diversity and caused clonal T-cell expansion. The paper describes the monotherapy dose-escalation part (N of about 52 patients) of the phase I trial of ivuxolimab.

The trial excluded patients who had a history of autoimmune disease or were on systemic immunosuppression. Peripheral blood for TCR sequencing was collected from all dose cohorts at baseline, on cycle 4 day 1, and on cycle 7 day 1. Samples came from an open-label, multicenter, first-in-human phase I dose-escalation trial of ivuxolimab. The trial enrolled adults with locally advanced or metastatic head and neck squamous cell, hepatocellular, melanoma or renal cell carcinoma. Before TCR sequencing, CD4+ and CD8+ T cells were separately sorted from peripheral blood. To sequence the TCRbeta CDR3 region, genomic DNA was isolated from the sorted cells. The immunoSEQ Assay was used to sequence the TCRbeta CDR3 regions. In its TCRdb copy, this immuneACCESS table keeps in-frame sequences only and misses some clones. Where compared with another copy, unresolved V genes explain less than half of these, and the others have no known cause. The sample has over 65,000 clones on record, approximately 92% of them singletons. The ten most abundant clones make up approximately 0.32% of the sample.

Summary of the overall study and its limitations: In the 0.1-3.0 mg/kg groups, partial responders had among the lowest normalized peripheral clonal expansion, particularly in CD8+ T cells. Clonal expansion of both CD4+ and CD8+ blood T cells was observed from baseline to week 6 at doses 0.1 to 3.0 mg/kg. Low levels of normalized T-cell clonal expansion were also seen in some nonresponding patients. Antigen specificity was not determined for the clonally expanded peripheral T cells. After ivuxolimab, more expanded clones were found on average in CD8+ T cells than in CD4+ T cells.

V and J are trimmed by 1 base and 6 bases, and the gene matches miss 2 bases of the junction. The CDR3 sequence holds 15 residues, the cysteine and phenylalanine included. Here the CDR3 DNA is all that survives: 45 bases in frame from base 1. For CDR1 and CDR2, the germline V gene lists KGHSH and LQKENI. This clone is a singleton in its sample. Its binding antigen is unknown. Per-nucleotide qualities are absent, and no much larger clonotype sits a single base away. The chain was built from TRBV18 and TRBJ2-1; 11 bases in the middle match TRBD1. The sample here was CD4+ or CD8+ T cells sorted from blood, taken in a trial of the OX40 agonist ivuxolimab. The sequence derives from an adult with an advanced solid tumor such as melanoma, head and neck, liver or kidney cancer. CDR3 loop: CASSPRDRGGNEQFF. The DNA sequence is TGTGCCAGCTCACCACGGGACAGGGGGGGCAATGAGCAGTTCTTC.